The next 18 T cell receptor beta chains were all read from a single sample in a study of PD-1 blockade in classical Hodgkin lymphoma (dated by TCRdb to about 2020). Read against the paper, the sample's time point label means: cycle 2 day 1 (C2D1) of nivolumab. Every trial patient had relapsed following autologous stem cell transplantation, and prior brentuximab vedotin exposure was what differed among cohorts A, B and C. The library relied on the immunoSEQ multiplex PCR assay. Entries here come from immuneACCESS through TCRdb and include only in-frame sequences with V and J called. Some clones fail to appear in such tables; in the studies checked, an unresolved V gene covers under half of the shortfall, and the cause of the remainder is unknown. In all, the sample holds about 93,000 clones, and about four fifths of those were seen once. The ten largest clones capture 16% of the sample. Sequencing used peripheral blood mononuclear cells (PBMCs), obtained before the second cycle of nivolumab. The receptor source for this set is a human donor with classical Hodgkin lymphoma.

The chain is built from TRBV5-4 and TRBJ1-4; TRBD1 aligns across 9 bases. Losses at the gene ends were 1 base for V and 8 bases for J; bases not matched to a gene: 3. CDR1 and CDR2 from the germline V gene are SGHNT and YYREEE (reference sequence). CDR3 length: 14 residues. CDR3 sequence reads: CASSLRQGEEKLFF. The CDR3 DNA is TGTGCCAGCAGCTTGAGACAGGGGGAGGAAAAACTGTTTTTT.

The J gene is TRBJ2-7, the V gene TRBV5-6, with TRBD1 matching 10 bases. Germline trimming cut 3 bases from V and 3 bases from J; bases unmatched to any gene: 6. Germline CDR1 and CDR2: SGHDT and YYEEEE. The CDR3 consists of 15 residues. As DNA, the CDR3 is TGTGCCAGCAGCTGGAGGGACAGGGGTTTCTACGAGCAGTACTTC. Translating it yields CASSWRDRGFYEQYF.

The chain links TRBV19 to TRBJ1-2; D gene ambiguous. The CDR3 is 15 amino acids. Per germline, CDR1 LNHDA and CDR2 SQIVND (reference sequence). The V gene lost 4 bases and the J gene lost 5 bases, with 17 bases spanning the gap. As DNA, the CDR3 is TGTGCCAGTAGTACCCCCGGAAGACCGGGGTATGGCTACACCTTC. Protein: CASSTPGRPGYGYTF.

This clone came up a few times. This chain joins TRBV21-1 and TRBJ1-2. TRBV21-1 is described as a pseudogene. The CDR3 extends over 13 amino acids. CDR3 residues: CASPRDRYYGYTF. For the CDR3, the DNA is TGTGCCAGTCCTCGGGACCGCTACTATGGCTACACCTTC.

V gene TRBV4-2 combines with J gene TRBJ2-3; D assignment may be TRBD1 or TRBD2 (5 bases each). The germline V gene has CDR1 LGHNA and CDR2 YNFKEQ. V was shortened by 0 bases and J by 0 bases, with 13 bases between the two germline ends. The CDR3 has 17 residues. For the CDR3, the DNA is TGTGCCAGCAGCCAAGAGGGACGAAGTCGGAGCACAGATACGCAGTATTTT. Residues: CASSQEGRSRSTDTQYF.

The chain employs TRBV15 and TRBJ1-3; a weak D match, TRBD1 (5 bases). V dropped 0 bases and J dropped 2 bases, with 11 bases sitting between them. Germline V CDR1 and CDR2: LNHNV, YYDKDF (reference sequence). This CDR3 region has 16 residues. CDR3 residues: CATSRDPPGTGNTIYF. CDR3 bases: TGTGCCACCAGCAGAGATCCCCCAGGGACTGGAAACACCATATATTTT.

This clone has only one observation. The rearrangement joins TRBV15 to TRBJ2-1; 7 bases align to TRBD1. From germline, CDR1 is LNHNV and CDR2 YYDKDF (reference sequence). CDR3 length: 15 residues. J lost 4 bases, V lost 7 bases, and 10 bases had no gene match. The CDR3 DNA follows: TGTGCCACCACCCCGGACAGGAGAATTTACAATGAGCAGTTCTTC. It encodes CATTPDRRIYNEQFF.

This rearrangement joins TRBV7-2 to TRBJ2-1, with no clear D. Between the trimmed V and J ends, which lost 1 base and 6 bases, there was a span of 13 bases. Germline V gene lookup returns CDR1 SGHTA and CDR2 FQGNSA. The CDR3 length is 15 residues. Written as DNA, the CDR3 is TGTGCCAGCAGCTTAGGCGGCCCGACCCTCAATGAGCAGTTCTTC. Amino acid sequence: CASSLGGPTLNEQFF.

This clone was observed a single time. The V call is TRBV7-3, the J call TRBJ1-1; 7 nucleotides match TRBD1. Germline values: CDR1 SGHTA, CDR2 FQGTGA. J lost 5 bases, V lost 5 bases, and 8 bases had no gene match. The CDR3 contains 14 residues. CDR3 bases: TGTGCCAGCAGCCCCAGAGGGGGCGAAACTGAAGCTTTCTTT. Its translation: CASSPRGGETEAFF.

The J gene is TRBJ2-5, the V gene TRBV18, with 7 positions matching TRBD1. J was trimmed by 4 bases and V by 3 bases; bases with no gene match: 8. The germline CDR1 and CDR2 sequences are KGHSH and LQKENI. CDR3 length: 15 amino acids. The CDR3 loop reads CASSPLAPGGETQYF. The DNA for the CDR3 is TGTGCCAGCTCACCCCTGGCGCCAGGGGGAGAGACCCAGTACTTC.

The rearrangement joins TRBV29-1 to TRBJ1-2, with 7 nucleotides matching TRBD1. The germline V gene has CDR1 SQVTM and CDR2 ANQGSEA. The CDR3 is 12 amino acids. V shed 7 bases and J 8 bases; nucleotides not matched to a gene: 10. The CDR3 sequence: CSAQGETGGYTF. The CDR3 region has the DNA TGCAGCGCCCAGGGGGAGACGGGGGGCTACACCTTC.

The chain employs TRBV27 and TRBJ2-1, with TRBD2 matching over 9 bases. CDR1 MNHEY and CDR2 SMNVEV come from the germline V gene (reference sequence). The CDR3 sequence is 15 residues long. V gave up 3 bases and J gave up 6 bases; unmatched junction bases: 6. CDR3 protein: CASSLIKAGGNEQFF. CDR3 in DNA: TGTGCCAGCAGTTTGATCAAAGCGGGGGGCAATGAGCAGTTCTTC.

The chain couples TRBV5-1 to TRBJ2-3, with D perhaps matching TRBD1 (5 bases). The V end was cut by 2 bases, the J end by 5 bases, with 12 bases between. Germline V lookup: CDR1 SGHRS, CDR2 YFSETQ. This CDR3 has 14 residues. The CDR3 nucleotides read TGCGCCAGCAGCTTCAGGGCCCCCGTAGATACGCAGTATTTT. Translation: CASSFRAPVDTQYF.

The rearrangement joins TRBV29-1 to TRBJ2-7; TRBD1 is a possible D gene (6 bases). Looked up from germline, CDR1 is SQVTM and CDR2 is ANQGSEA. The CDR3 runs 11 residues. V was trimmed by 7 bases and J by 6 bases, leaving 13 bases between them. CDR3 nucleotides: TGCAGCGCTAAGGGACAAGCCGAGCAGTACTTC. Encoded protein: CSAKGQAEQYF.

CDR3 protein: CAWSVGTSPSNEQFF. The CDR3 region has the DNA TGTGCCTGGAGTGTCGGGACTAGTCCGTCCAATGAGCAGTTCTTC. The chain uses TRBV30 and TRBJ2-1; the match to TRBD2 covers 8 bases. The germline V gene encodes CDR1 GTSNPN and CDR2 SVGIG (reference sequence). The CDR3 runs 15 residues. J was trimmed by 6 bases and V by 0 bases; bases with no gene match: 7.

CDR3 protein: CASSRRQGYTGELFF. In nucleotides, the CDR3 is TGTGCCAGCAGCCGTAGACAGGGGTACACCGGGGAGCTGTTTTTT. This rearrangement joins TRBV7-2 to TRBJ2-2; 8 positions agree with TRBD1. Germline CDR1 is SGHTA and CDR2 is FQGNSA. V was clipped by 5 bases and J by 3 bases; unmatched bases: 5. There are 15 residues in the CDR3.

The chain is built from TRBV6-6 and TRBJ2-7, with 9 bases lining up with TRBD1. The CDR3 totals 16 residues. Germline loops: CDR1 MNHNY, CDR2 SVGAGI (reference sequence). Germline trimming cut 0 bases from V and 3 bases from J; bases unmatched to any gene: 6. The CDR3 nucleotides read TGTGCCAGCAGTTACTCGAGTTCGGGACAGGGCTACGAGCAGTACTTC. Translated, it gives CASSYSSSGQGYEQYF.

CDR3 sequence (DNA): TGTGCCAGCAGTGAGGGCAGGAATGGGGAGACCCAGTACTTC. Translated, it gives CASSEGRNGETQYF. The V gene is TRBV2, the J gene TRBJ2-5; D unresolved. Per the germline V gene, CDR1 is SNHLY and CDR2 is FYNNEI. CDR3 length equals 14 residues. V lost 3 bases and J 5 bases, leaving 13 bases between the germline ends.